This T cell receptor beta chain is from a study of beta chain features in type 1 diabetes. Sort purity for all populations was recorded as exceeding 98%. The germline V gene encodes CDR1 LGHNA and CDR2 YNFKEQ. The CDR3 loop spans 14 amino acids. After removal of 4 bases from V and 5 bases from J, the junction contained 7 bases not matched to a gene. The entirety of the isolated RNA underwent reverse transcription, so expressed TCRB transcripts were sequenced. The table came from immunoSEQ multiplex PCR; TCRdb's copy has only in-frame clones and leaves some out. This sample has under 300,000 clones, with approximately 10% found just once. Study-wide results and caveats: When Type 1 diabetes patients were examined, their TCRB CDR3s proved moderately but significantly shorter in all four CD4+ subsets.

This clone was counted a few times. Its target is not known. Sample: naive CD4+ T cells from blood. The chain links TRBV4-2 to TRBJ2-7; 8 nucleotides align to TRBD1. The clonotype was recovered from a man aged 30 to 39 with type 1 diabetes. The CDR3 bases are TGTGCCAGCAGCCTGGCTCGCAGGGGGCACGAGCAGTACTTC. Encoded protein: CASSLARRGHEQYF.